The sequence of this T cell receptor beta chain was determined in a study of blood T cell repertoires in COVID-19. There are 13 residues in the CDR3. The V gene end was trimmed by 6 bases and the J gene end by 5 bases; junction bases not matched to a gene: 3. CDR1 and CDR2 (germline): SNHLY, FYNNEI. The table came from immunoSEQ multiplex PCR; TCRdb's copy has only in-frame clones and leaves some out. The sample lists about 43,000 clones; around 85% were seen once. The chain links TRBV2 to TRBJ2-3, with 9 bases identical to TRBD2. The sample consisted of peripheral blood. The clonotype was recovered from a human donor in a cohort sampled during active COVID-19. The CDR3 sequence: CASRAGGQDTQYF. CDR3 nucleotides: TGTGCCAGCAGGGCGGGGGGGCAAGATACGCAGTATTTT.